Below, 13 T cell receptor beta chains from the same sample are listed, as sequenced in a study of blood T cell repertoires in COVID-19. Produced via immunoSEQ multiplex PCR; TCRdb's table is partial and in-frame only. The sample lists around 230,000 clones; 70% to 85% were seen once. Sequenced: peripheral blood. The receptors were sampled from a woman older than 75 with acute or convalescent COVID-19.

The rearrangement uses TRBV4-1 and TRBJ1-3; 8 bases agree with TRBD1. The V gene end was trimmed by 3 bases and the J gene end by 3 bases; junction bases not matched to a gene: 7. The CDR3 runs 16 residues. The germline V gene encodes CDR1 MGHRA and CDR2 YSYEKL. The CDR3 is CASSHSRQGYGNTIYF. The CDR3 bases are TGCGCCAGCAGCCATTCCCGACAGGGGTATGGAAACACCATATATTTT.

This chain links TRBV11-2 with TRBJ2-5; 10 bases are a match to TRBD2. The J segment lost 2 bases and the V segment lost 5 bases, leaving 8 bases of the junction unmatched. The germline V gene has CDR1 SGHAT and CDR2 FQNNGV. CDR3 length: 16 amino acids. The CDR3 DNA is TGTGCCAGCAGCCCCCGTCTAGCGGGGGAACAAGAGACCCAGTACTTC. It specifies CASSPRLAGEQETQYF. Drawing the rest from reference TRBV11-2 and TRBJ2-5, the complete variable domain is EAGVAQSPRYKIIEKRQSVAFWCNPISGHATLYWYQQILGQGPKLLIQFQNNGVVDDSQLPKDRFSAERLKGVDSTLKIQPAKLEDSAVYLCASSPRLAGEQETQYFGPGTRLLVL.

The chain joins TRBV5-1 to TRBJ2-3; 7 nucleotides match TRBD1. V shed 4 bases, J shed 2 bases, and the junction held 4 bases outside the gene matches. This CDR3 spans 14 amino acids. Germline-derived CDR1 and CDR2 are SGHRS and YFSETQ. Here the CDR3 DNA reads TGCGCCAGCAGCCGACAGGGCGTCACAGATACGCAGTATTTT. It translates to CASSRQGVTDTQYF.

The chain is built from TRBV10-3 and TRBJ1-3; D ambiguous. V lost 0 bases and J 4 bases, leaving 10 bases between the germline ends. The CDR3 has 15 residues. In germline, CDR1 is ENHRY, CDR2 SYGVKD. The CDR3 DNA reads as TGTGCCATCAGTGAGTCGGAGAGGCAAGGAAACACCATATATTTT. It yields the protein CAISESERQGNTIYF.

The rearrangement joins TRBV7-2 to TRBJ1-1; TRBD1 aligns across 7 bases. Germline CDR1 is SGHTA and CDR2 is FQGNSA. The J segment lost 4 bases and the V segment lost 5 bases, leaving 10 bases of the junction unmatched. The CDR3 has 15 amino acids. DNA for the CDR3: TGTGCCAGCAGCCCTACGACAGGGTCGGCCACTGAAGCTTTCTTT. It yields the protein CASSPTTGSATEAFF.

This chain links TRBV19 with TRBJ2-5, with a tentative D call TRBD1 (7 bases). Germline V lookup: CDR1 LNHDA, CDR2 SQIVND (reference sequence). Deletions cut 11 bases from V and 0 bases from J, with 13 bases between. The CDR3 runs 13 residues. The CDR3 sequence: CASGGGYQETQYF. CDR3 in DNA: TGTGCCTCCGGAGGGGGCTACCAAGAGACCCAGTACTTC.

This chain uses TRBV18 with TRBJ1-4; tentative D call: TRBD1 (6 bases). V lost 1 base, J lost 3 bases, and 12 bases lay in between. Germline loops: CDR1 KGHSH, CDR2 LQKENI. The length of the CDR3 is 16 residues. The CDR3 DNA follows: TGTGCCAGCTCACCACGGGACAAGGCTGCTAATGAAAAACTGTTTTTT. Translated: CASSPRDKAANEKLFF.

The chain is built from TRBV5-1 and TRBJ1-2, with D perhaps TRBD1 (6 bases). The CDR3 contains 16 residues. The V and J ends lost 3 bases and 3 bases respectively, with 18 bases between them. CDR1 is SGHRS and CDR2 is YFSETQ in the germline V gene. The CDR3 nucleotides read TGCGCCAGCAGCTCCGGGACACTGGTGGGGGACTATGGCTACACCTTC. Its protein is CASSSGTLVGDYGYTF.

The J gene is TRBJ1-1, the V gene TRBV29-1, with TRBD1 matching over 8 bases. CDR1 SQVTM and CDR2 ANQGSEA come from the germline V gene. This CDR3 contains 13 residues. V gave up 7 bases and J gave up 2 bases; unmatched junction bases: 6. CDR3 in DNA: TGCAGCGCTGAGGGACAGGTTAACACTGAAGCTTTCTTT. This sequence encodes CSAEGQVNTEAFF.

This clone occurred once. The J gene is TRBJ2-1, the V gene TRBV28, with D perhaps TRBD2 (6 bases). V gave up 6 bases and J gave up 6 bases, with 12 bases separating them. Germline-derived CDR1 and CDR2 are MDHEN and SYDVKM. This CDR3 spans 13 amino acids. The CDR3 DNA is TGTGCCAGCAGGCACCCGGGGGTCAATGAGCAGTTCTTC. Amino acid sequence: CASRHPGVNEQFF.

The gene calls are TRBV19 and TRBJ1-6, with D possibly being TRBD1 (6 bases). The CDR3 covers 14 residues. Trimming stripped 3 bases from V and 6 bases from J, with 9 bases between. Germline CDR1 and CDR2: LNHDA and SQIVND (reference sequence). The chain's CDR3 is CASSIRGGNSPLHF. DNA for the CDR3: TGTGCCAGTAGTATCAGGGGCGGTAATTCACCCCTCCACTTT.

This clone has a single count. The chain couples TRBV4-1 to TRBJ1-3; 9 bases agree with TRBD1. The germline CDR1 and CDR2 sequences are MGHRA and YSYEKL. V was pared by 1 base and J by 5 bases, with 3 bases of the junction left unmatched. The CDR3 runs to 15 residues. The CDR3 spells CASSQGTGDRNTIYF. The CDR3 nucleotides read TGCGCCAGCAGCCAAGGGACAGGGGACAGAAACACCATATATTTT.

Here the CDR3 DNA reads TGTGCCTGGAGTGTACAGGGGCTCCAGAGATATAATTCACCCCTCCACTTT. Protein: CAWSVQGLQRYNSPLHF. The V call is TRBV30, the J call TRBJ1-6; 7 bases line up with TRBD1. Germline lookup yields CDR1 GTSNPN and CDR2 SVGIG (reference sequence). V shed 0 bases and J 4 bases; nucleotides not matched to a gene: 9. This CDR3 has 17 amino acids. Using reference TRBV30 and TRBJ1-6 for the parts outside the CDR3, the full variable domain is SQTIHQWPATLVQPVGSPLSLECTVEGTSNPNLYWYRQAAGRGLQLLFYSVGIGQISSEVPQNLSASRPQDRQFILSSKKLLLSDSGFYLCAWSVQGLQRYNSPLHFGNGTRLTVT.